Here is one TCR beta chain with its context. The sample belongs to a study of blood T cell repertoires in COVID-19. Across the whole study: COVID-19 samples, acute and convalescent, were from the United States, Italy and Spain. T cells, B-cell-depleted T cells, or PBMCs provided the cDNA or gDNA that served as material.

Original processing methods: Amplification from reference gene primers served as the basis for estimated nucleated cell counts. Sequencing used immunoSEQ multiplex PCR; TCRdb keeps in-frame clones, though not all of them. V, J and clone size were drawn from that table, and D and trimming were deduced from the DNA. The table records about 100,000 clones, nearly 90% of them present only once. The germline V gene encodes CDR1 LNHDA and CDR2 SQIVND (reference sequence). V was pared by 7 bases and J by 0 bases, with 13 bases between. The CDR3 contains 15 residues. Sequencing input: peripheral blood. This chain connects TRBV19 to TRBJ1-5; D is unclear. This TCR was sampled from a woman aged 55-69 years with acute or convalescent COVID-19. The CDR3 sequence is CASKFQTISNQPQHF. For the CDR3, the DNA is TGTGCCAGTAAATTCCAGACTATTAGCAATCAGCCCCAGCATTTT.